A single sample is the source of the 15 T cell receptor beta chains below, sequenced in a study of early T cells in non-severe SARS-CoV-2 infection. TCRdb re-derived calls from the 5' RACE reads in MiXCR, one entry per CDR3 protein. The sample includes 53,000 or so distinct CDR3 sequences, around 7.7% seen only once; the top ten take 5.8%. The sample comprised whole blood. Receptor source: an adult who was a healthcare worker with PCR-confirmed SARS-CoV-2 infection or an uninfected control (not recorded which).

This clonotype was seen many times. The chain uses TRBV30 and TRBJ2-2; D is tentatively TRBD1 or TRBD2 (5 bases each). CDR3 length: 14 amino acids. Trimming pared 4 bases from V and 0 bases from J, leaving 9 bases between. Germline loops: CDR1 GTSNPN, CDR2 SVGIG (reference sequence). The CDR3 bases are TGTGCCTGGACCGGGACGGCGAACACCGGGGAGCTGTTTTTT. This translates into CAWTGTANTGELFF. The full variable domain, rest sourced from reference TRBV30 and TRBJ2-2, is SQTIHQWPATLVQPVGSPLSLECTVEGTSNPNLYWYRQAAGRGLQLLFYSVGIGQISSEVPQNLSASRPQDRQFILSSKKLLLSDSGFYLCAWTGTANTGELFFGEGSRLTVL.

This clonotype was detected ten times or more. The CDR3 loop reads CASSVGEETQYF. CDR3 nucleotides: TGTGCCAGCAGCGTAGGAGAAGAGACCCAGTACTTC. The chain carries TRBV9 and TRBJ2-5, with no clear D. V lost 0 bases, J lost 3 bases, and 3 bases lay in between. The CDR3 has 12 residues. Per the germline V gene, CDR1 is SGDLS and CDR2 is YYNGEE.

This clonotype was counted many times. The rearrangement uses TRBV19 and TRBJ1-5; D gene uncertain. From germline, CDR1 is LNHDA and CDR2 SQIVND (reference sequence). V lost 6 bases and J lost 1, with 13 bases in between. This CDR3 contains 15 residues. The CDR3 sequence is CASSYMLGSNQPQHF. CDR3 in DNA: TGTGCCAGTAGCTATATGCTGGGCAGCAATCAGCCCCAGCATTTT. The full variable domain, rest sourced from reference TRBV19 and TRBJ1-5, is DGGITQSPKYLFRKEGQNVTLSCEQNLNHDAMYWYRQDPGQGLRLIYYSQIVNDFQKGDIAEGYSVSREKKESFPLTVTSAQKNPTAFYLCASSYMLGSNQPQHFGDGTRLSIL.

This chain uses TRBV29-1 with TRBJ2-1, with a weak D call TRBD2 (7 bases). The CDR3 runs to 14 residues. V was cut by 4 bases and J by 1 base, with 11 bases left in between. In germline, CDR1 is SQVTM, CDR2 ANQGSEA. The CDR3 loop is CSVVGGGSYNEQFF. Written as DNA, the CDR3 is TGCAGCGTTGTAGGGGGGGGATCCTACAATGAGCAGTTCTTC.

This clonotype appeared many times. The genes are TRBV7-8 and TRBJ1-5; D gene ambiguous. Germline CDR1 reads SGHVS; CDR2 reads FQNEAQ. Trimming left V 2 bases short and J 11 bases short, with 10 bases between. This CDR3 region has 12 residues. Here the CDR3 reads CASSLRGQAQHF. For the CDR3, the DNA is TGTGCCAGCAGCTTAAGAGGGCAGGCCCAGCATTTT.

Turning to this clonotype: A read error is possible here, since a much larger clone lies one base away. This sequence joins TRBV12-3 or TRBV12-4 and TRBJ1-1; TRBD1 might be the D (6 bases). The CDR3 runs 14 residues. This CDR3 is CANSLGQSNTEAFF. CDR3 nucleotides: TGTGCCAACAGTTTAGGACAGAGCAACACTGAAGCTTTCTTT.

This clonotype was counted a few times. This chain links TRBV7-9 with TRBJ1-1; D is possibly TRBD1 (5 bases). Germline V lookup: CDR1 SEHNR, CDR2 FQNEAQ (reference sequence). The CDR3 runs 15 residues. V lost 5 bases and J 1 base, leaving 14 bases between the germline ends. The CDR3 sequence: CASSHRQGPNTEAFF. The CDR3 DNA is TGTGCCAGCAGCCACCGGCAGGGTCCGAACACTGAAGCTTTCTTT.

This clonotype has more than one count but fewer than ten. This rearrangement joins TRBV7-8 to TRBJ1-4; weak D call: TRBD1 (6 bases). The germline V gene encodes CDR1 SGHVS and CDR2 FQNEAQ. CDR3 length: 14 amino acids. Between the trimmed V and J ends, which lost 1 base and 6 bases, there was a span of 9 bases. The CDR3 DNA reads TGTGCCAGCAGCTTAGGCCACAGGGATGAAAAACTGTTTTTT. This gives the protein CASSLGHRDEKLFF.

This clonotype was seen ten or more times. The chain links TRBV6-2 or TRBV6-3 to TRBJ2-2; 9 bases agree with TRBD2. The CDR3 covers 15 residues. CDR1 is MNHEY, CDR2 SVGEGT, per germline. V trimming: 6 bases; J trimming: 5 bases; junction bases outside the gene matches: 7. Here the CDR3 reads CASRHRTSATGELFF. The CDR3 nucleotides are TGTGCCAGCAGACACAGGACTAGCGCGACCGGGGAGCTGTTTTTT.

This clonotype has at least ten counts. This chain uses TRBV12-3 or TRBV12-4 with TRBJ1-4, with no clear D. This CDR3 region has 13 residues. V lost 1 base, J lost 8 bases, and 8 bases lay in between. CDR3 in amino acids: CASSLGREEKLFF. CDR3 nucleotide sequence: TGTGCCAGCAGTTTAGGGAGGGAGGAAAAACTGTTTTTT.

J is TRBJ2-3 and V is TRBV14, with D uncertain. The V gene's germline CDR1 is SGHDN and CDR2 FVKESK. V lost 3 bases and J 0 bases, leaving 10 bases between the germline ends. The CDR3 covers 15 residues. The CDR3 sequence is CASSHRTSSTDTQYF. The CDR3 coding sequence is TGTGCCAGCAGCCACCGAACGTCTAGCACAGATACGCAGTATTTT.

CDR3 in amino acids: CASSSQGMNTEAFF. The DNA for the CDR3 is TGTGCCAGCAGTTCCCAGGGAATGAACACTGAAGCTTTCTTT. This chain joins TRBV5-5 and TRBJ1-1; tentatively, D is TRBD1 (5 bases). V was cut by 5 bases and J by 0 bases, with 11 bases left in between. This CDR3 is 14 amino acids long. Germline CDR1 reads SGHKS; CDR2 reads YYEKEE (reference sequence).

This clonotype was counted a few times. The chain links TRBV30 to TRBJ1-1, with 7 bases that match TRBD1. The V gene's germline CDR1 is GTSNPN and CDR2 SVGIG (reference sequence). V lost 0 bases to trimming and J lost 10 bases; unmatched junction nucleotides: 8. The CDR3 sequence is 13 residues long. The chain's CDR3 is CAWSVQGWESAFF. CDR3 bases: TGTGCCTGGAGTGTACAGGGGTGGGAGTCAGCTTTCTTT. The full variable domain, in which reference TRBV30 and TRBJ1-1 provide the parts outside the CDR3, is SQTIHQWPATLVQPVGSPLSLECTVEGTSNPNLYWYRQAAGRGLQLLFYSVGIGQISSEVPQNLSASRPQDRQFILSSKKLLLSDSGFYLCAWSVQGWESAFFGQGTRLTVV.

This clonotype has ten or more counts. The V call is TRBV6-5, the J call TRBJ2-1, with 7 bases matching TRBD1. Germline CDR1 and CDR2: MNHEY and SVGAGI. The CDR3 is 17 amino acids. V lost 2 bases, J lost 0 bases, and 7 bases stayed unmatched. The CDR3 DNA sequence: TGTGCCAGCAGTTACCCACGACAGGGAAGCTCCTACAATGAGCAGTTCTTC. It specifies CASSYPRQGSSYNEQFF.

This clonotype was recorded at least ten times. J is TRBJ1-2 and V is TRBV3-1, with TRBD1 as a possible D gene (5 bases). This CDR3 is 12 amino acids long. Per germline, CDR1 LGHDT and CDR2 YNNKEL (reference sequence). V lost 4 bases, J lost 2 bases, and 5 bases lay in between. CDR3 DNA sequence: TGTGCCAGCAGCCGGACAAACTATGGCTACACCTTC. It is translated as CASSRTNYGYTF.